This T cell receptor beta chain appears in the sequencing data of a study of T cell repertoires in cytomegalovirus infection. Study results and limitations: In two of eight donors, the top clonotype was HLA-C-restricted CMV-specific. Public TCR beta family frequency separated CMV-and-HLA carriers, including in an independent cohort.

Each CDR3 protein gets one entry after TCRdb re-called the reads with MiXCR. In the table there are hundreds of thousands of distinct CDR3 sequences, 32% of which are singletons. Per germline, CDR1 MNHEY and CDR2 SVGEGT. The CDR3 extends over 13 amino acids. V dropped 3 bases and J dropped 0 bases, with 5 bases sitting between them. Points on this clonotype: Antigen specificity is unknown.

The sequencing here drew on cultured CD8+ T cells from PBMCs, taken from culture after CMV antigen stimulation. The J gene is TRBJ1-1, the V gene TRBV6-2 or TRBV6-3; no definite D call. The clonotype comes from a human donor in good health (CMV status not recorded). Some clones in this sample may be carry-over from other donors' samples. For the CDR3, the DNA is TGTGCCAGCAGTTATTTCGTGAACACTGAAGCTTTCTTT. Amino acids: CASSYFVNTEAFF.